A single sample gave rise to the 20 T cell receptor beta chains below, sequenced in a study of CXCR3-negative and CXCR3-positive naive CD8 T cells. Their antigen targets remain unknown. The authors prepared UMI-labeled TRB cDNA libraries by 5' RACE. After re-calling the 5' RACE reads, TCRdb lists one entry per CDR3 protein, DNA absent. The sample table sets out tens of thousands of distinct CDR3 sequences. Findings of the study overall: Higher TRB CDR3 hydrophobicity marked CXCR3-positive naive cells relative to CXCR3-negative naive cells.

The specimen was naive CXCR3+ CD8+ T cells from blood. Subset meaning: CD45RO-CCR7+CD27+CD95- naive CD8+ T cells expressing CXCR3 (TNR3+). These receptors all stem from a human donor in good health. Some clones in this sample may be carry-over from other donors' samples.

The chain uses TRBV7-9 and TRBJ2-1. The CDR3 consists of 12 residues. Germline lookup yields CDR1 SEHNR and CDR2 FQNEAQ (reference sequence). The CDR3 sequence is CASSSQANEQFF.

This sequence joins TRBV28 and TRBJ1-3; TCRdb calls TRBD1, which cannot be checked without DNA. The V gene's germline CDR1 is MDHEN and CDR2 SYDVKM. The CDR3 spans 18 residues. The CDR3 is CASNLNPGSLSSGNTIYF.

The chain couples TRBV9 to TRBJ2-1. The length of the CDR3 is 17 residues. Looked up from germline, CDR1 is SGDLS and CDR2 is YYNGEE. CDR3: CASSVAQVGSSYNEQFF.

The chain recombines TRBV15 with TRBJ2-1; TCRdb's assignment of TRBD1 cannot be checked, as there is no DNA. The germline V gene has CDR1 LNHNV and CDR2 YYDKDF (reference sequence). CDR3 length: 14 amino acids. The CDR3 protein is CATSTGTGNYEQFF.

CDR3 residues: CSARGGSRADNEQFF. This chain joins TRBV20-1 and TRBJ2-1; the TRBD2 assignment by TCRdb is unverifiable without DNA. In germline, CDR1 is DFQATT, CDR2 SNEGSKA (reference sequence). The CDR3 covers 15 residues.

This sequence joins TRBV5-1 and TRBJ2-3; absent DNA, TCRdb's TRBD2 call cannot be checked. CDR1 SGHRS and CDR2 YFSETQ come from the germline V gene. The CDR3 runs to 16 residues. CDR3 in amino acids: CASSSALAGFTDTQYF. Filled out from reference TRBV5-1 and TRBJ2-3, the complete variable domain reads KAGVTQTPRYLIKTRGQQVTLSCSPISGHRSVSWYQQTPGQGLQFLFEYFSETQRNKGNFPGRFSGRQFSNSRSEMNVSTLELGDSALYLCASSSALAGFTDTQYFGPGTRLTVL.

The CDR3: CAISEYEDYNSPLHF. The rearrangement uses TRBV10-3 and TRBJ1-6. This CDR3 has 15 residues. Germline CDR1 ENHRY, CDR2 SYGVKD.

The rearrangement uses TRBV4-3 and TRBJ2-5; the TRBD1 assignment by TCRdb is unverifiable without DNA. Germline V gene sequence: CDR1 LGHNA, CDR2 YSLEER. There are 15 residues in the CDR3. The CDR3 region is CASSQDGDRDETQYF.

This sequence joins TRBV5-1 and TRBJ2-7; TCRdb designates TRBD1, a call that cannot be tested without DNA. There are 14 residues in the CDR3. The germline V gene encodes CDR1 SGHRS and CDR2 YFSETQ. The CDR3 spells CASSLFGTGDEQYF.

The rearrangement joins TRBV9 to TRBJ2-3. Germline V gene data show CDR1 as SGDLS and CDR2 as YYNGEE. CDR3 length: 13 amino acids. CDR3 in amino acids: CASSVAWADTQYF.

V is TRBV20-1 and J is TRBJ1-2. The CDR3 has 14 residues. From germline, CDR1 is DFQATT and CDR2 SNEGSKA (reference sequence). CDR3 loop: CSAREGDLNYGYTF.

V usage is TRBV20-1 and J usage is TRBJ2-1. Germline-derived CDR1 and CDR2 are DFQATT and SNEGSKA (reference sequence). CDR3 size: 14 residues. CDR3 sequence reads: CSARTEGPYNEQFF.

This rearrangement joins TRBV21-1 to TRBJ2-7; TCRdb's D call, TRBD2, is unchecked because there is no DNA. TRBV21-1 is deemed a pseudogene. The CDR3 sequence is 16 residues long. The CDR3 sequence: CASSEGKREASCEQYF.

V gene TRBV6-5 combines with J gene TRBJ2-3; TCRdb's assignment of TRBD2 cannot be checked, as there is no DNA. The CDR3 length is 16 residues. Germline V gene lookup returns CDR1 MNHEY and CDR2 SVGAGI. The CDR3 protein is CASSSKAGGFEDTQYF.

The chain joins TRBV18 to TRBJ2-4; the TRBD1 assignment by TCRdb is unverifiable without DNA. The length of the CDR3 is 18 residues. Germline V gene lookup returns CDR1 KGHSH and CDR2 LQKENI. The CDR3 protein is CASSPPPTGANSKNIQYF.

This chain links TRBV9 with TRBJ2-2; TCRdb's assignment of TRBD1 cannot be checked, as there is no DNA. Germline-derived CDR1 and CDR2 are SGDLS and YYNGEE. The CDR3 contains 15 residues. CDR3 protein: CASSVAGGIGGELFF.

The chain uses TRBV27 and TRBJ1-1. The CDR3 runs to 14 residues. Per germline, CDR1 MNHEY and CDR2 SMNVEV (reference sequence). CDR3 region: CASRPTPLNTEAFF.

J is TRBJ1-5 and V is TRBV4-1. The CDR3 is made up of 14 amino acids. Germline V gene lookup returns CDR1 MGHRA and CDR2 YSYEKL. CDR3 in amino acids: CASSPALSNQPQHF.

V and J are TRBV29-1 and TRBJ2-5; TCRdb returns TRBD2, unconfirmable since there is no DNA. Germline CDR1 reads SQVTM; CDR2 reads ANQGSEA. The CDR3 is 15 amino acids. The CDR3: CSVAASGGDQETQYF.

The V gene is TRBV28, the J gene TRBJ2-2; TCRdb designates TRBD2, a call that cannot be tested without DNA. Germline CDR1 reads MDHEN; CDR2 reads SYDVKM. The CDR3 is made up of 15 amino acids. CDR3: CASTRRDSRPGELFF.